This TCR beta chain was found in a study of shared clonotypes between healthy human individuals. Whole-study context: CD4 naive and CD4 memory each took three plates per donor, while CD8 naive took two and CD8 memory one.

Concerning this clone itself: Its antigen remains unknown. This CDR3 is also generated by other DNA sequences in the sample.

Study-wide results and limits: Limited genetic and exposure-history diversity came from having few donors. Incomplete sequencing of sorted subsets was indicated by rarefaction despite large depth. Larger estimated richness was generally recorded for naive subsets relative to memory subsets.

It was CD45RO-negative cells, positively selected for CCR7, that made up naive CD8 cells, with terminally differentiated effector memory CD45RA+ cells excluded. Some clones are missing from TCRdb's copy, which holds only in-frame ones; the method was immunoSEQ multiplex PCR. The data contain roughly 770,000 clones, about 96% of them singletons. The V gene's germline CDR1 is MNHEY and CDR2 SMNVEV (reference sequence). The CDR3 sequence is 14 residues long. The ends were cut back, 3 bases at V and 6 bases at J, with 12 bases in the middle. This sequence joins TRBV27 and TRBJ1-5; D is perhaps TRBD1 (5 bases). Material: naive CD8+ T cells sorted from blood. The clonotype originates from a young man in good health. CDR3 DNA sequence: TGTGCCAGCAGTTTTTTGGGGGGTAGTCAGCCCCAGCATTTT. Amino acid sequence: CASSFLGGSQPQHF.